The clone carrying this T cell receptor beta chain was seen once. The antigen is not known. These data belong to a study of a mutant IDH1 vaccine in newly diagnosed glioma. Study-wide context: Treated patients were approximately 62% male, roughly 40% female, mean age about 41 years.

Study-wide results and caveats: Vaccine-induced immune responses were detected in 85% to 95% of patients.

Repertoires were generated with immunoSEQ multiplex PCR, while TCRdb's copy carries only in-frame clones and drops some. The sample shows around 41,000 clones, around 76% of them seen only once. Time point defined: week 23, last vaccination. The study gave 300 ug of mutant IDH1 20-mer peptide per vaccine dose, with topical imiquimod. Each donor presented with a new WHO grade 3 or 4 astrocytoma that tested IDH1-mutant and showed ATRX loss. The CDR3 spans 15 residues. Looked up from germline, CDR1 is MNHEY and CDR2 is SVGAGI. Trimming at V came to 6 bases and at J to 8 bases, leaving 14 bases not matched to a gene.

The sequences come from PBMCs, collected from a glioma patient whose treatment included an IDH1 peptide vaccine. This clonotype was obtained from a woman in her thirties or forties with glioma. Some clones in this sample may be carry-over from other donors' samples. The chain combines TRBV6-5 with TRBJ1-2, with 8 nucleotides matching TRBD1. CDR3 region: CASSSGTGGARGYTF. CDR3 coding DNA: TGTGCCAGCAGCTCCGGGACAGGTGGGGCTAGGGGCTACACCTTC.